This TCR beta chain was found in a study of blood T cell repertoires in COVID-19 (dated by TCRdb to 2019 to 2021). Looking at the study overall: Samples covering the acute and convalescent phases of COVID-19 were provided by collaborators in the United States, Italy and Spain. The prospective study material was composed of cDNA or gDNA derived from T cells, B-cell-depleted T cells, or PBMCs. Subjects who had been exposed to COVID-19, were actively infected with it, or had recovered from it provided the deeply sampled blood TCRbeta repertoires that made up the dataset. A freely available public database, intended as a resource for researchers studying the immune response to SARS-CoV-2, is where the repertoires were released. The samples were drawn from the first 160 participants of the ongoing ImmuneRACE study and from about 1,200 subjects provided by 6 global collaborators. Sample metadata almost always included a de-identified subject ID, COVID-19 status, age in years and sex. Where available, HLA class I and class II types were obtained from metadata supplied by the sample provider rather than from assay-based typing. The paper as a whole reports these results and caveats: The quantity of clinical and demographic metadata differed by source and by participant and was supplied without curation.

Whole blood was collected in K2EDTA tubes by collaborating institutions according to the institutions' own protocols. For TCRbeta analysis, collaborators shipped samples in one of three forms: frozen whole blood, isolated PBMCs, or DNA extracted from either of those sample types. Concerning this clone itself: Its antigen specificity is not known. Base qualities are not recorded, but no much larger clone differs from it by a single base.

The germline V end is reduced by 4 bases and the J end by 4 bases; junction bases left unmatched: 6. CDR1 MDHEN and CDR2 SYDVKM are derived from the germline V gene. Including cysteine and phenylalanine, the CDR3 has 15 amino acids. Only CDR3 DNA is held: 45 bases, read in frame from base 1. TCRbeta CDR3 regions were amplified from genomic DNA by means of the immunoSEQ Assay, a bias-controlled multiplex PCR. The paper's processing steps were these. The number of nucleated cells in each sample was estimated from the amplification of reference gene primers within the assay. Sequence reads were collapsed and filtered to measure the absolute abundance of every unique TCRbeta CDR3 rearrangement. Productive Simpson clonality was computed per sample as the square root of Simpson's diversity index over productive rearrangements. TCRdb obtained this table from immuneACCESS and retained in-frame rearrangements with V and J assigned. These tables miss some clones; where compared with another copy, unresolved V genes account for less than half of the shortfall, and the remainder is unexplained. D and trimming come from the DNA, and the V and J calls and clone size come from that table. The sample records about 190,000 clones, 89% of which are singletons. The ten largest clones represent approximately 6.7% of the sample.

Here the chain combines TRBV28 and TRBJ2-1; 8 bases in between match TRBD1. This receptor was taken from a man between 35 and 55 years old with acute or convalescent COVID-19. The sample comprised peripheral blood. The CDR3: CASSYPGTGYNEQFF. The DNA reads as follows: TGTGCCAGCAGTTACCCCGGGACAGGTTACAATGAGCAGTTCTTC.